This T cell receptor (beta chain) was obtained from a study of T cells in localized non-small cell lung cancer. Study-level findings and limits: Adjacent lung had a median roughly 60 of the 100 largest tumor clones. Prolonged overall survival went with higher T cell density in the blood.

The germline CDR1 and CDR2 sequences are SGHNT and YENEEA. This CDR3 has 14 residues. The V end lost 4 bases, the J end lost 0 bases, and 7 bases lay between the germline ends. By proportion, this clone is medium-sized. Its specificity is not known. Sequenced by immunoSEQ multiplex PCR; TCRdb stores in-frame clones only, minus some. This table has under 2,000 clones, approximately 18% appearing once. Sequenced material: normal lung tissue next to the tumor, taken before any cancer treatment. The V and J genes are TRBV11-3 and TRBJ2-1, with D possibly being TRBD2 (5 bases). The source is a male donor older than 55 with stage III squamous cell lung carcinoma. As DNA, the CDR3 is TGTGCCAGCAGCTCCAGCGGCTCCTACAATGAGCAGTTCTTC. Amino acid sequence: CASSSSGSYNEQFF.